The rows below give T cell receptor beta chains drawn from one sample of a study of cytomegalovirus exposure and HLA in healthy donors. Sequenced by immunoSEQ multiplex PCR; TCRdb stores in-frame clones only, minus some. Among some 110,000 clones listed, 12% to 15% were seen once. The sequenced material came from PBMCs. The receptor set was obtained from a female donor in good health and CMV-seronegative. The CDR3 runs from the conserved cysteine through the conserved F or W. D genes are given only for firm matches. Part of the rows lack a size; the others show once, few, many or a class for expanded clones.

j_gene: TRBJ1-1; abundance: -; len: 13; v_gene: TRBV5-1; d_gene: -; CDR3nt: TGCGCCAGCAGCTTACACGCAGACACTGAAGCTTTCTTT; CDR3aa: CASSLHADTEAFF
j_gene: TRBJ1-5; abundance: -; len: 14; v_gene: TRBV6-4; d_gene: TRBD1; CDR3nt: TGTGCCAGCAGTGGGACAGGGGGCAATCAGCCCCAGCATTTT; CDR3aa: CASSGTGGNQPQHF
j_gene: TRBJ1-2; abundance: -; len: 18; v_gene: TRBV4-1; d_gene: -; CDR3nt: TGCGCCAGCAGCCAAGATATAACTTACGCAGGCCTTAGGTATGGCTACACCTTC; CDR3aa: CASSQDITYAGLRYGYTF
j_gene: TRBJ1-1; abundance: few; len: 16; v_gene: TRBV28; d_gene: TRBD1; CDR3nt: TGTGCCAGCAGCCCCCCGGGACAGAATTCGAACACTGAAGCTTTCTTT; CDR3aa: CASSPPGQNSNTEAFF
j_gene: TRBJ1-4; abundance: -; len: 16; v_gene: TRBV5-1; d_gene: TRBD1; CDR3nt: TGCGCCAGCAGGACAGGGGGCCGGTTAGCTAATGAAAAACTGTTTTTT; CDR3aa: CASRTGGRLANEKLFF
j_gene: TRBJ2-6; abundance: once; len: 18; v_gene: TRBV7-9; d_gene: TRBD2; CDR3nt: TGTGCCAGCAGCTCGCCGACTAGCGGGAGCTATGGGGCCAACGTCCTGACTTTC; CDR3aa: CASSSPTSGSYGANVLTF
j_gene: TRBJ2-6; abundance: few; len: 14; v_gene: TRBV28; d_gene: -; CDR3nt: TGTGCCAGCAGAGAGGACTCTGGGGCCAACGTCCTGACTTTC; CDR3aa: CASREDSGANVLTF
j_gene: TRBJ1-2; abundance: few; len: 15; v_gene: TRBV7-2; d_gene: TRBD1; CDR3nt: TGTGCCAGCAGCGCAGACAGGGGGCTTTTTAATGGCTACACCTTC; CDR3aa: CASSADRGLFNGYTF
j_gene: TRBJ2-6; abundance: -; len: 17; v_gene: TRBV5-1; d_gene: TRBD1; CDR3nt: TGCGCCAGCAGCCACGGACAGGGGAACTCTGGGGCCAACGTCCTGACTTTC; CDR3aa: CASSHGQGNSGANVLTF
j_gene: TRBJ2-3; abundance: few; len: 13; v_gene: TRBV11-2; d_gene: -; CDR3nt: TGTGCCAGCAGCCAACTTACCCCAGATACGCAGTATTTT; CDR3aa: CASSQLTPDTQYF
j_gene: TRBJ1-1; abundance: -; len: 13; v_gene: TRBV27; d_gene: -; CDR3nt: TGTGCCAGCAGTTCCCTTCAACGGGACATGGCTTTCTTT; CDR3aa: CASSSLQRDMAFF
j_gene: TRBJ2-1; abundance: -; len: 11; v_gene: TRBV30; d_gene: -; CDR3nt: TGTGCCTGGAACAGGGTGAATGAGCAGTTCTTC; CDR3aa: CAWNRVNEQFF
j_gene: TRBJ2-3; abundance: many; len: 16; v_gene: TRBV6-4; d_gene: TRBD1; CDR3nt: TGTGCCAGCAGTGCCGGGACAGGGGACGGCACAGATACGCAGTATTTT; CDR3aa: CASSAGTGDGTDTQYF
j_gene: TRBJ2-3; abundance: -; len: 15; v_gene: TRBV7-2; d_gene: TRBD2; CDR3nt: TGTGCCAGCAGCCCCCTAGCGGGGGACACAGATACGCAGTATTTT; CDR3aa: CASSPLAGDTDTQYF
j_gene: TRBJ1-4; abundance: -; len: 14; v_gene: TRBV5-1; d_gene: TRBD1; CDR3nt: TGCGCCAGCAGCTTGACAGGGGTCGGTGAAAAACTGTTTTTT; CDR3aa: CASSLTGVGEKLFF
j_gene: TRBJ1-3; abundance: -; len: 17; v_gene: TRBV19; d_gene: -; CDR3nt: TGTGCCAGTAGTAGAGAAAAACAGGTCTACTCTGGAAACACCATATATTTT; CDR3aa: CASSREKQVYSGNTIYF
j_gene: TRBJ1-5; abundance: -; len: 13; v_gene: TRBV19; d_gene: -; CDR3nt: TGTGCCAGTAGTATCAGGGCTAGTCAGCCCCAGCATTTT; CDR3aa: CASSIRASQPQHF
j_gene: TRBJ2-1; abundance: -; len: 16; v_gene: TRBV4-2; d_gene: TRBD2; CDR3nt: TGTGCCAGCAGCTACTTAGCGGGACGAGCCTACAATGAGCAGTTCTTC; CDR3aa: CASSYLAGRAYNEQFF
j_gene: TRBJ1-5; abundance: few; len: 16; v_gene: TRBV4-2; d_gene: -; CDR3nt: TGTGCCAGCAGCCAAGGGGCTCAGAATTACAATCAGCCCCAGCATTTT; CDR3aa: CASSQGAQNYNQPQHF
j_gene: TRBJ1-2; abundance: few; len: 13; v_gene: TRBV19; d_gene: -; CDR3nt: TGTGCCAGTAGTAAGGCAGGGAACTATGGCTACACCTTC; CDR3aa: CASSKAGNYGYTF
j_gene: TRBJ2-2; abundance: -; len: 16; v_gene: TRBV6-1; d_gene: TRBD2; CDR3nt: TGTGCCAGCAGTGAATACCTAGCGGGGGCGGGGGGGGAGCTGTTTTTT; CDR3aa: CASSEYLAGAGGELFF
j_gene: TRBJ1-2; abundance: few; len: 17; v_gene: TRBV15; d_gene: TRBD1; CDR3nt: TGTGCCACCAGCAGAGGACATCCAGGGGGGCCTCGGTATGGCTACACCTTC; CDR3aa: CATSRGHPGGPRYGYTF
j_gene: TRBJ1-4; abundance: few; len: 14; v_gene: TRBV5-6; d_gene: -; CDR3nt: TGTGCCAGCAGCTTGGTAGGGGCTAGTGAAAAACTGTTTTTT; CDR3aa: CASSLVGASEKLFF
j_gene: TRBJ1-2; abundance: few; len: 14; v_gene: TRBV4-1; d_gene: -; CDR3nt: TGCGCCAGCAGCCGACCAGGAGGCAACTATGGCTACACCTTC; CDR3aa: CASSRPGGNYGYTF